This entry concerns a single T cell receptor (beta chain). Its antigen is unknown. Nothing much larger sits one base from this clone, and base qualities are not available. This sample was included in a study of vaccination effects on CD4 cells after COVID-19 (dated by TCRdb to the early 2020s). Notes on the research overall: Post-vaccine samples across the study were collected a median of 72 days after the second dose, with a range of 14 to 241. In both COVID-19 convalescent patients and infection-naive vaccine recipients, the study compared SARS-CoV-2 spike-specific CD4+ TCR repertoires from before mRNA vaccination with those from after it. The full study included 10 to 11 COVID-19 convalescent patients and several SARS-CoV-2-naive healthy vaccine recipients. Cultures from other donors in the study were sequenced using the Oncomine TCR Beta short-read assay on an Illumina iSeq 100. General findings and caveats noted by the study authors: Both infection-induced and vaccine-induced clones contracted markedly at late post-vaccination timepoints, which is consistent with waning T cell responses. The study was limited by a small number of convalescent patients and lacked early post-infection timepoints. In healthy vaccine recipients, vaccine-induced clones were almost all SARS-CoV-2 mono-reactive, with only 1 of 255 being cross-reactive with common cold coronaviruses.

CDR1 and CDR2, looked up from the germline V gene (reference sequence), are LGHDT and YNNKEL. Reading from cysteine to phenylalanine, the CDR3 counts 15 amino acids. CDR3 DNA is the only sequence kept; it has 45 bases, read in frame from the first base. After removal of 4 bases from V and 7 bases from J, the junction retains 8 bases not matched to a gene. The library was produced with the immunoSEQ multiplex PCR assay. DNA from the CD4+ T cells that had been cultured and isolated underwent TCR beta CDR3 sequencing. The study's processing was this. Non-productive TCR sequences were discarded, and reads were trimmed to the CDR3 region, with only CDR3s of 7 or more amino acids retained. Antigen-specific clonotypes were identified using the MANAFEST web app by comparison of expansion in peptide wells against reference cultures. Positive clones required FDR<0.05 expansion versus reference and all other wells, odds ratio above 5, and frequency above 0.1% in two replicate wells. A clonotype was called cross-reactive if it was significantly expanded both in SARS-CoV-2 spike wells and in at least one common cold coronavirus spike condition. CDR3 similarity was assessed by Levenshtein distance using the stringdist R package, and unrooted trees were constructed with ape in R 3.6.1. The immuneACCESS repertoire file appears here via TCRdb, limited to in-frame rearrangements. These files lack a portion of the clones; in checked studies, under half of the deficit traces to unresolved V genes, and the cause of the others is not known. That table is the source of V, J and clone size, and D and trimming were worked out from the DNA. For this sample the table gives some 69,000 clones, of which around 70% were detected only once. The ten biggest clones cover approximately 1.5% of the sample.

To identify antigen-specific CD4+ T cell clonotypes by their expansion, the ViraFEST assay first stimulated PBMC with viral peptide pools and then applied TCR sequencing. After 10 days of culture, CD4+ T cells were isolated with the EasySep CD4+ T cell isolation kit. Two doses of either the BNT162b2 or the mRNA-1273 mRNA SARS-CoV-2 vaccine were administered to participants. The absence of prior SARS-CoV-2 infection in healthy vaccine recipients was confirmed by negative nucleocapsid antibodies before and after vaccination. Fewer than 2.5 million PBMC per well were cultured in IMDM with about 4.5% human AB serum, about 9.4 IU/ml IL-2 and gentamicin, plus 10 ug/ml peptides. Half of the culture medium was replaced with fresh IL-2-containing medium on days 3 and 7. Unless otherwise noted, each peptide stimulation condition was cultured in triplicate wells. PBMC were separated from whole blood using Ficoll-Paque Plus gradient centrifugation and were then either cryopreserved at -140C or used fresh. The overlapping peptide pools covered the spike proteins of SARS-CoV-2 and of the common cold coronaviruses HCoV-NL63, HCoV-OC43 and HCoV-229E. The QIAamp micro DNA kit was used to extract genomic DNA from the cultured CD4+ T cells.

This chain is built from TRBV3-1 (or the pseudogene TRBV3-2) and TRBJ1-4, with 8 bases in between that match TRBD1. This sample comprised CD4+ T cells from PBMCs cultured with HCoV-229E spike peptides, obtained after COVID-19 vaccination. The cell subset or site label, read with the paper, signifies: HCoV-229E spike overlapping peptide pool stimulation. This clonotype originated in a human donor who received a COVID-19 vaccine. The sequenced DNA: TGTGCCAGCAGCCCCCCCGGGACAGGATCTGAAAAACTGTTTTTT. The encoded protein is CASSPPGTGSEKLFF.